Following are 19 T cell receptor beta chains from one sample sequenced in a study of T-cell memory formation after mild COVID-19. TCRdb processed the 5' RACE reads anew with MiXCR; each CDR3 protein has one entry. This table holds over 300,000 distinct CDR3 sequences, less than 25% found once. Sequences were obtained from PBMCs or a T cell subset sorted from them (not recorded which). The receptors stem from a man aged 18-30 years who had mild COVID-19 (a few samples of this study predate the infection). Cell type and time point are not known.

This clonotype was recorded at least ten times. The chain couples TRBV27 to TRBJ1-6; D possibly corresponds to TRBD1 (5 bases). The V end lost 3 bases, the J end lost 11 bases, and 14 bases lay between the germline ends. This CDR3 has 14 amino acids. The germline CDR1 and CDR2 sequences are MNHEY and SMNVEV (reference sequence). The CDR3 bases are TGTGCCAGCAGTTTTACCCCCCCAGGGACACCCCTCCACTTT. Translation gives CASSFTPPGTPLHF.

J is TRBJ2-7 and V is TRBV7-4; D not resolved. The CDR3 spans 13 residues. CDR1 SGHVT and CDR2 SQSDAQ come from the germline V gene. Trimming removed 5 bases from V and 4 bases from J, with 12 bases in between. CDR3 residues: CASSSTPPYEQYV. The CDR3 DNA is TGTGCCAGCAGCAGTACCCCACCTTACGAGCAGTACGTC.

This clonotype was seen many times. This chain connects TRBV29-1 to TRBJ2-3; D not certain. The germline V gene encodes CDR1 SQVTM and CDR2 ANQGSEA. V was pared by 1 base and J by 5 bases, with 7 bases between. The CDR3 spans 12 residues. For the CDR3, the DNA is TGCAGCGTTGAAGCGGCCTTAGATACGCAGTATTTT. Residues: CSVEAALDTQYF.

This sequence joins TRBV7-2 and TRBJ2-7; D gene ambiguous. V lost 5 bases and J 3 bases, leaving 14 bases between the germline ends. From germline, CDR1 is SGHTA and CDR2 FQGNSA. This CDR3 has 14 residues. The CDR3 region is CASSARRTIYEQYF. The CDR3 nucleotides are TGTGCCAGCAGCGCACGACGGACGATCTACGAGCAGTACTTC.

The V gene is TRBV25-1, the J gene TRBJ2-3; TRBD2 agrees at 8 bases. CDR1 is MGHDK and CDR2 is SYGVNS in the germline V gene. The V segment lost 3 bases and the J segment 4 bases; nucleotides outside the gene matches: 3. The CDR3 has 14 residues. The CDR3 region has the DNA TGTGCCAGCAGTGATCTTAGCGGGGCAGATACGCAGTATTTT. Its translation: CASSDLSGADTQYF.

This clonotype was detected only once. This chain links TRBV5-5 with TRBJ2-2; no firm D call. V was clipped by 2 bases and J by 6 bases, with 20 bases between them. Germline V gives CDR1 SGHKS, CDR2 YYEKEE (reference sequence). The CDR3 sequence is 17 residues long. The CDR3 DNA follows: TGTGCCAGCAGCTTAGTACAACTCCCGTCGTATGCCGGGGAGCTGTTTTTT. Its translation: CASSLVQLPSYAGELFF.

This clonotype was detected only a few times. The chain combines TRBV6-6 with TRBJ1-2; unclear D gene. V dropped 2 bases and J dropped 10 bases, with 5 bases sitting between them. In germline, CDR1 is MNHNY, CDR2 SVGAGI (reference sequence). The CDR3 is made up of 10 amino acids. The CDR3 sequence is CASSYVDYTF. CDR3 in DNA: TGTGCCAGCAGTTACGTGGACTACACCTTC.

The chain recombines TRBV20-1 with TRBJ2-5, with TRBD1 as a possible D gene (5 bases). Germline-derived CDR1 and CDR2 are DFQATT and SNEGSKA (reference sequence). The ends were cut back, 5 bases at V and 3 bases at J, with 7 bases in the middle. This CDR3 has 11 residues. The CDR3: CSARREETQYF. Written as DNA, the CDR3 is TGCAGTGCTCGCAGGGAAGAGACCCAGTACTTC.

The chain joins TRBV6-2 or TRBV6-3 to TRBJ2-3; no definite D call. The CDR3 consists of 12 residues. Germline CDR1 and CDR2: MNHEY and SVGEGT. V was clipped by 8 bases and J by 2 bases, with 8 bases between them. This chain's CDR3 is CASGRDTDTQYF. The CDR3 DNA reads TGTGCCAGCGGACGAGACACAGATACGCAGTATTTT.

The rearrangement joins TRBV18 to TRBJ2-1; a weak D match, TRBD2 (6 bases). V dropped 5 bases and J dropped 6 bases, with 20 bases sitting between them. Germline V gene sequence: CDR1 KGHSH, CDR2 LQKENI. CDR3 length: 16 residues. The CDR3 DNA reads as TGTGCCAGCTCAGCACTTACGGGACTGGGCATCAATGAGCAGTTCTTC. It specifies CASSALTGLGINEQFF.

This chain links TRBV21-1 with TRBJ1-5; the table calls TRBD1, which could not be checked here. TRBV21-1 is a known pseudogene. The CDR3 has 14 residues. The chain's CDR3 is CATTGSCQGQPQHF. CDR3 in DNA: TGTGCCACCACAGGGAGCTGTCAAGGCCAGCCCCAGCATTTT.

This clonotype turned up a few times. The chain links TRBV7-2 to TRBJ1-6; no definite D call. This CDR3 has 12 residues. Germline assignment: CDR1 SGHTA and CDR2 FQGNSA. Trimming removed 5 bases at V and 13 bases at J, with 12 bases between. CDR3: CASSLRMAPLHF. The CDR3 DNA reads TGTGCCAGCAGCCTCCGGATGGCGCCCCTCCACTTT.

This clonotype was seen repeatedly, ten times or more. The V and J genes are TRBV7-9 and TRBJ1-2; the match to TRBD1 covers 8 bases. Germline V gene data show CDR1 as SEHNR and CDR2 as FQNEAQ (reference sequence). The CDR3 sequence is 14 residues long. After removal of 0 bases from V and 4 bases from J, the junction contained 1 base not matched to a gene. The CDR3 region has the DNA TGTGCCAGCAGCTTAGCTACAGGGGGCTATGGCTACACCTTC. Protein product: CASSLATGGYGYTF. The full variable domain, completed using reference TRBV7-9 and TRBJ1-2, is DTGVSQNPRHKITKRGQNVTFRCDPISEHNRLYWYRQTLGQGPEFLTYFQNEAQLEKSRLLSDRFSAERPKGSFSTLEIQRTEQGDSAMYLCASSLATGGYGYTFGSGTRLTVV.

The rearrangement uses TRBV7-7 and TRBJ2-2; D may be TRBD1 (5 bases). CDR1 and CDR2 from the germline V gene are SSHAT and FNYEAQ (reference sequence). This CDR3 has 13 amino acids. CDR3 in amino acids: CATVLQGSGELFF. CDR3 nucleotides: TGTGCTACGGTGCTCCAGGGTTCAGGGGAGCTGTTTTTT.

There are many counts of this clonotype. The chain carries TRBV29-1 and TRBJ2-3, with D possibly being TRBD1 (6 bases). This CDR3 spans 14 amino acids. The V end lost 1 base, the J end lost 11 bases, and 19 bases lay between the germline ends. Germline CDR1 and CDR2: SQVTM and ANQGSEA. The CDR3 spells CSVEASGGFVGQYF. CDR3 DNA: TGCAGCGTTGAAGCGTCTGGGGGCTTCGTAGGGCAGTATTTT.

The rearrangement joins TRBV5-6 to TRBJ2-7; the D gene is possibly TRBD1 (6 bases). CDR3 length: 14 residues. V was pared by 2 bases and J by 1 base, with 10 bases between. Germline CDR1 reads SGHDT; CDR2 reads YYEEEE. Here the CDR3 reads CASSLQGLSYEQYF. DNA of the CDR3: TGTGCCAGCAGCTTACAGGGCCTTTCCTACGAGCAGTACTTC.

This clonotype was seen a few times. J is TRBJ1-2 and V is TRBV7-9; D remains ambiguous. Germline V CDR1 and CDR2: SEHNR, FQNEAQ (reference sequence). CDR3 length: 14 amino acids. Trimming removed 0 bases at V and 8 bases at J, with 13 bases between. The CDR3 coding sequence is TGTGCCAGCAGCTTAGCCGCCAGGCTACAGGGCTACACCTTC. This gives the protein CASSLAARLQGYTF. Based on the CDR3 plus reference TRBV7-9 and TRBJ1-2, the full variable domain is DTGVSQNPRHKITKRGQNVTFRCDPISEHNRLYWYRQTLGQGPEFLTYFQNEAQLEKSRLLSDRFSAERPKGSFSTLEIQRTEQGDSAMYLCASSLAARLQGYTFGSGTRLTVV.

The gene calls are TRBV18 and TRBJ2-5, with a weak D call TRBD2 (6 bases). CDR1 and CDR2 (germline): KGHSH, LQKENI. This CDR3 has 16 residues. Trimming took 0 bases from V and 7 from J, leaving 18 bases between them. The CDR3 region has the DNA TGTGCCAGCTCACCACCGAACGGGGGATCCGAGGGGACCCAGTACTTC. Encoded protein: CASSPPNGGSEGTQYF.

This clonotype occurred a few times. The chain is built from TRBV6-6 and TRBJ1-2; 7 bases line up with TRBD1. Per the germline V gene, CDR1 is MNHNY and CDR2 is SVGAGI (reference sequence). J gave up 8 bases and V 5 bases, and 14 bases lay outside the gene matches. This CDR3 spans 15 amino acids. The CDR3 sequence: CASSHPTGTMKGYTF. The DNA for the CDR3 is TGTGCCAGCAGTCATCCGACAGGGACCATGAAGGGCTACACCTTC.